A single sample is the source of the 31 T cell receptor beta chains below, sequenced in a study of PD-1 blockade in classical Hodgkin lymphoma. Noted time point: cycle 4 day 1 (C4D1), after six to seven weeks of nivolumab. Each of the patients experienced relapse following autologous stem cell transplantation, and their brentuximab vedotin exposure differed. The table came from immunoSEQ multiplex PCR; TCRdb's copy has only in-frame clones and leaves some out. The table lists 90,000 to 140,000 clones, more than 70% of them singletons. The starting material was peripheral blood mononuclear cells (PBMCs), obtained before the fourth cycle of nivolumab. The source is a human donor with classical Hodgkin lymphoma.

The CDR3 DNA reads as TGCGCCAGCAGCCCAAGGACAGGGGGCCTGAATGAGCAGTTCTTC. This translates into CASSPRTGGLNEQFF. The J gene is TRBJ2-1, the V gene TRBV5-1; 11 bases are shared with TRBD1. The CDR3 runs 15 residues. Looked up from germline, CDR1 is SGHRS and CDR2 is YFSETQ. V dropped 4 bases and J dropped 7; count of bases not matched to a gene: 7.

The gene calls are TRBV4-1 and TRBJ1-5; D call uncertain. V was shortened by 4 bases and J by 0 bases, with 10 bases between the two germline ends. This CDR3 region has 15 residues. In germline, CDR1 is MGHRA, CDR2 YSYEKL. This CDR3 is CASSPKEGSNQPQHF. The CDR3 DNA follows: TGCGCCAGCAGCCCCAAGGAGGGTAGCAATCAGCCCCAGCATTTT.

The chain recombines TRBV5-6 with TRBJ2-2, with a weak D call TRBD1 (5 bases). CDR3 length: 15 amino acids. The V gene's germline CDR1 is SGHDT and CDR2 YYEEEE. V lost 5 bases and J lost 4, with 15 bases in between. CDR3 sequence reads: CASSPLGEGTGELFF. CDR3 coding DNA: TGTGCCAGCAGTCCTTTAGGGGAAGGCACCGGGGAGCTGTTTTTT.

The V gene is TRBV10-2, the J gene TRBJ2-2, with 13 bases identical to TRBD2. Losses at the gene ends were 2 bases for V and 6 bases for J; bases not matched to a gene: 3. The germline V gene encodes CDR1 WSHSY and CDR2 SAAADI. This CDR3 region has 16 residues. CDR3 in amino acids: CASSEGTSGTSGELFF. DNA of the CDR3: TGCGCCAGCAGTGAGGGGACTAGCGGGACGTCCGGGGAGCTGTTTTTT.

V gene TRBV21-1 combines with J gene TRBJ2-3; the table names TRBD2, a call not compared with the DNA. TRBV21-1 is termed a pseudogene. The CDR3 is 17 amino acids. This chain's CDR3 is CASSKTERKLFTDTQYF. CDR3 bases: TGTGCCAGCAGCAAGACTGAGCGGAAGCTTTTCACAGATACGCAGTATTTT.

V and J are TRBV6-5 and TRBJ2-5; D might be TRBD2 (6 bases). The CDR3 is made up of 13 amino acids. Germline loops: CDR1 MNHEY, CDR2 SVGAGI. Between the trimmed V and J ends, which lost 5 bases and 5 bases, there was a span of 12 bases. The CDR3 nucleotides read TGTGCCAGCAGTCCCTCCCGGGGGGAGACCCAGTACTTC. This encodes CASSPSRGETQYF.

V and J are TRBV14 and TRBJ2-7, with 8 nucleotides matching TRBD1. The J segment lost 5 bases and the V segment lost 1 base, leaving 10 bases of the junction unmatched. Germline V gene sequence: CDR1 SGHDN, CDR2 FVKESK. The CDR3 contains 16 residues. The DNA for the CDR3 is TGTGCCAGCAGCCAAGCCCGGCGTCAGGGGGCCCACGAGCAGTACTTC. This translates into CASSQARRQGAHEQYF.

For this clone: Distinct nucleotide sequences in the sample also encode this CDR3. The chain carries TRBV2 and TRBJ2-7; the D is unclear. Trimming cost V 9 bases and J 4 bases, with 4 bases left between them. CDR3 length: 9 amino acids. Germline V gene sequence: CDR1 SNHLY, CDR2 FYNNEI. CDR3 nucleotides: TGTGCCAGTGGATACGAGCAGTACTTC. This sequence encodes CASGYEQYF. Full variable domain (remainder filled in from reference TRBV2 and TRBJ2-7): EPEVTQTPSHQVTQMGQEVILRCVPISNHLYFYWYRQILGQKVEFLVSFYNNEISEKSEIFDDQFSVERPDGSNFTLKIRSTKLEDSAMYFCASGYEQYFGPGTRLTVT.

The chain has TRBV27 and TRBJ1-2; D ambiguous. Per the germline V gene, CDR1 is MNHEY and CDR2 is SMNVEV (reference sequence). Trimming took off 1 base at V and 7 bases at J, with 25 bases between the two ends. The CDR3 is made up of 18 amino acids. The CDR3 loop is CASSLLPPYPGEAFGYTF. Here the CDR3 DNA reads TGTGCCAGCAGTTTATTACCCCCTTATCCAGGAGAGGCGTTTGGCTACACCTTC.

This chain joins TRBV11-2 and TRBJ1-1; 9 nucleotides agree with TRBD1. Losses at the gene ends were 5 bases for V and 2 bases for J; bases not matched to a gene: 6. The V gene's germline CDR1 is SGHAT and CDR2 FQNNGV. The CDR3 is 15 amino acids. The CDR3 sequence: CASSQSTGGNTEAFF. CDR3 bases: TGTGCCAGCAGCCAAAGTACAGGGGGCAACACTGAAGCTTTCTTT.

V gene TRBV15 combines with J gene TRBJ2-7, with 12 positions matching TRBD2. The CDR3 sequence is 14 residues long. Unmatched junction bases numbered 2, after V lost 4 bases and J lost 4 bases. Germline CDR1 and CDR2: LNHNV and YYDKDF (reference sequence). The CDR3 DNA reads TGTGCCACCAGCATCGGACTAGCGGGATACGAGCAGTACTTC. Translated, it gives CATSIGLAGYEQYF.

A few counts support this clone. The genes are TRBV6-6 and TRBJ1-2, with D tentatively TRBD1 (6 bases). V was clipped by 5 bases and J by 2 bases, with 9 bases between them. The CDR3 totals 13 residues. Germline V CDR1 and CDR2: MNHNY, SVGAGI (reference sequence). The CDR3 loop reads CASSQQGNYGYTF. In DNA, the CDR3 is TGTGCCAGCAGTCAACAGGGAAACTATGGCTACACCTTC.

The chain combines TRBV12-2 with TRBJ1-1; the table calls TRBD1, which could not be checked here. TRBV12-2 is assigned pseudogene status. This CDR3 is built from 15 residues. The chain's CDR3 is CASRLAQSVNTEAFF. The CDR3 DNA is TGTGCAAGTCGCTTAGCGCAATCAGTGAACACTGAAGCTTTCTTT.

This chain joins TRBV7-9 and TRBJ2-2; TRBD1 matches at 7 bases. The V and J ends lost 8 bases and 2 bases, in that order; junction bases with no gene match: 11. Germline assignment: CDR1 SEHNR and CDR2 FQNEAQ (reference sequence). This CDR3 spans 16 amino acids. In DNA, the CDR3 is TGTGCCAGCGACCCTATCGGACAGGCTAACACCGGGGAGCTGTTTTTT. Translation: CASDPIGQANTGELFF. Variable domain in full (rest from reference TRBV7-9 and TRBJ2-2): DTGVSQNPRHKITKRGQNVTFRCDPISEHNRLYWYRQTLGQGPEFLTYFQNEAQLEKSRLLSDRFSAERPKGSFSTLEIQRTEQGDSAMYLCASDPIGQANTGELFFGEGSRLTVL.

The chain links TRBV6-6 to TRBJ2-7; D tentatively reads TRBD1 or TRBD2 (5 bases each). The ends were cut back, 5 bases at V and 6 bases at J, with 14 bases in the middle. CDR1 and CDR2 (germline): MNHNY, SVGAGI (reference sequence). The CDR3 extends over 13 amino acids. The DNA for the CDR3 is TGTGCCAGCAGTGGGGCGGAGAGGGGCGAGCAGTACTTC. It is translated as CASSGAERGEQYF.

This sequence joins TRBV7-9 and TRBJ2-3, with a weak D call TRBD1 (5 bases). Germline V CDR1 and CDR2: SEHNR, FQNEAQ (reference sequence). V lost 0 bases, J lost 15 bases, and 22 bases lay in between. The CDR3 loop spans 15 amino acids. The CDR3 loop is CASSLAEDGQRRNYF. The DNA of the CDR3 is TGTGCCAGCAGCTTAGCCGAAGACGGACAACGCAGGAACTATTTT.

This rearrangement joins TRBV2 to TRBJ1-2; 8 bases map to TRBD1. The germline gives CDR1 SNHLY, CDR2 FYNNEI. V lost 6 bases, J lost 2 bases, and 2 bases stayed unmatched. The CDR3 has 13 residues. For the CDR3, the DNA is TGTGCCAGCAGCCGACAGGGGAACTATGGCTACACCTTC. Its protein product is CASSRQGNYGYTF.

This chain connects TRBV5-8 to TRBJ1-4; no clear D gene. Germline loops: CDR1 SGHTS, CDR2 YDEGEE. The CDR3 totals 14 residues. The V and J ends lost 4 bases and 8 bases respectively, with 15 bases between them. The CDR3 DNA reads as TGTGCCAGCAGCCTCTCAAGCCGAAAGGAAAAACTGTTTTTT. This codes for CASSLSSRKEKLFF.

This clone was seen once. This chain uses TRBV10-1 with TRBJ2-1, with 12 bases matching TRBD2. Germline-derived CDR1 and CDR2 are WNHNN and SYGVQD (reference sequence). CDR3 length: 15 amino acids. J lost 6 bases, V lost 5 bases, and 5 bases had no gene match. In DNA, the CDR3 is TGCGCCAGCAGTTTGACTAGCGGGAGTATCAATGAGCAGTTCTTC. Translating gives CASSLTSGSINEQFF.

The genes are TRBV2 and TRBJ2-3, with D hard to call. The CDR3 totals 13 residues. CDR1 and CDR2 (germline): SNHLY, FYNNEI. V was clipped by 6 bases and J by 5 bases, with 12 bases between them. CDR3 sequence (DNA): TGTGCCAGCAGGTCCTCGGGCCTAGATACGCAGTATTTT. Translated, it gives CASRSSGLDTQYF.

This sequence joins TRBV27 and TRBJ1-1, with D possibly TRBD1 on 6 matching bases. The CDR3 length is 15 residues. Germline V CDR1 and CDR2: MNHEY, SMNVEV (reference sequence). V gave up 6 bases and J gave up 0 bases, with 14 bases separating them. The CDR3 region has the DNA TGTGCCAGCAGAACTGTGGACAGAATGAACACTGAAGCTTTCTTT. Translation: CASRTVDRMNTEAFF.

This clone was seen once. The chain carries TRBV6-5 and TRBJ2-5; D unclear. The CDR3 runs 11 residues. Germline V lookup: CDR1 MNHEY, CDR2 SVGAGI. The germline V and J ends were trimmed by 3 bases and 5 bases, with 4 bases remaining between them. Here the CDR3 reads CASSYLETQYF. CDR3 in DNA: TGTGCCAGCAGTTATCTTGAGACCCAGTACTTC.

The CDR3 sequence: CASSQDRDGYEQYF. CDR3 nucleotide sequence: TGCGCCAGCAGCCAAGATAGGGACGGCTACGAGCAGTACTTC. The V gene is TRBV4-1, the J gene TRBJ2-7; D tentatively reads TRBD1 or TRBD2 (5 bases each). V was clipped by 0 bases and J by 3 bases, with 9 bases between them. Germline V lookup: CDR1 MGHRA, CDR2 YSYEKL. This CDR3 is built from 14 residues.

V gene TRBV25-1 combines with J gene TRBJ2-4; D might be TRBD1 (7 bases). The germline gives CDR1 MGHDK, CDR2 SYGVNS. Trimming took off 3 bases at V and 1 base at J, with 16 bases between the two ends. This CDR3 is 17 amino acids long. The CDR3 protein is CASSDPRAGGAKNIQYF. The DNA for the CDR3 is TGTGCCAGCAGTGACCCCCGGGCAGGGGGGGCCAAAAACATTCAGTACTTC.

The rearrangement links TRBV30 to TRBJ2-1, with TRBD2 matching 10 bases. J lost 4 bases, V lost 5 bases, and 8 bases had no gene match. The CDR3 spans 15 residues. Germline assignment: CDR1 GTSNPN and CDR2 SVGIG (reference sequence). CDR3 loop: CAWVAGGRTYNEQFF. The CDR3 DNA follows: TGTGCCTGGGTAGCGGGAGGACGAACTTACAATGAGCAGTTCTTC.

For this clone: This specimen includes other DNA sequences encoding the same CDR3. The CDR3 reads CASSVGVGTDTQYF. The CDR3 DNA reads TGTGCCAGCAGCGTAGGGGTAGGCACAGATACGCAGTATTTT. The chain employs TRBV9 and TRBJ2-3; D unresolved. In germline, CDR1 is SGDLS, CDR2 YYNGEE. The germline V and J ends were trimmed by 0 bases and 1 base, with 6 bases remaining between them. The CDR3 covers 14 residues.

The rearrangement uses TRBV5-1 and TRBJ1-1, with 9 bases identical to TRBD1. CDR1 is SGHRS, CDR2 YFSETQ, per germline. J gave up 5 bases and V 4 bases, and 6 bases lay outside the gene matches. This CDR3 spans 14 amino acids. The CDR3 DNA is TGCGCCAGCAGCGAGGACAGGGGAGGGACTGAAGCTTTCTTT. It codes for CASSEDRGGTEAFF.

This sequence joins TRBV14 and TRBJ2-3, with D possibly being TRBD2 (7 bases). V was clipped by 1 base and J by 14 bases, with 16 bases between them. The CDR3 sequence is 13 residues long. The V gene's germline CDR1 is SGHDN and CDR2 FVKESK. The CDR3 DNA reads TGTGCCAGCAGCCAAGTGGGAGGGGGTCTCCGGTATTTT. Its translation is CASSQVGGGLRYF.

A few counts support this clone. The chain carries TRBV28 and TRBJ1-2, with TRBD1 matching over 7 bases. CDR3 length equals 14 residues. CDR1 MDHEN and CDR2 SYDVKM come from the germline V gene. V dropped 5 bases and J dropped 2; count of bases not matched to a gene: 5. CDR3 nucleotide sequence: TGTGCCAGCAGTCCCCAGGACAGGAACTATGGCTACACCTTC. It is translated as CASSPQDRNYGYTF.

The chain uses TRBV5-4 and TRBJ2-3; 7 bases are shared with TRBD1. Germline V lookup: CDR1 SGHNT, CDR2 YYREEE (reference sequence). The CDR3 totals 16 residues. V dropped 6 bases and J dropped 0; count of bases not matched to a gene: 10. In nucleotides, the CDR3 is TGTGCCAGCAACCGACAGGGTGTATCTAGCACAGATACGCAGTATTTT. The encoded protein is CASNRQGVSSTDTQYF.

The chain uses TRBV5-4 and TRBJ2-7, with TRBD2 matching over 14 bases. Germline V gene sequence: CDR1 SGHNT, CDR2 YYREEE (reference sequence). The CDR3 covers 16 residues. J lost 4 bases, V lost 4 bases, and 7 bases had no gene match. The CDR3 region is CASSPGTSGSLYEQYF. The CDR3 DNA sequence: TGTGCCAGCAGCCCGGGGACTAGCGGGAGTCTATACGAGCAGTACTTC.